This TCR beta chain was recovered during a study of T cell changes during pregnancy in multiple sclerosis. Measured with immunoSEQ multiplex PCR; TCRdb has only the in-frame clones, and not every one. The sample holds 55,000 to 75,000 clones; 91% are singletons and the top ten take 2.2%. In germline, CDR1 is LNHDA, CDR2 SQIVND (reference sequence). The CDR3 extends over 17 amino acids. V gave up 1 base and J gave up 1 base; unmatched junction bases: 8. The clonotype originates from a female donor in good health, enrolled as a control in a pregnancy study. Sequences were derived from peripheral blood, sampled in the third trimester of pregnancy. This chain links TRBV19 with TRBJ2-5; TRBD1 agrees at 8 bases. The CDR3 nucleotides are TGTGCCAGTAGTATAGTAGGGACCGGGACAGGCCAAGAGACCCAGTACTTC. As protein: CASSIVGTGTGQETQYF. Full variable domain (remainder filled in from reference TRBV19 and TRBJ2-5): DGGITQSPKYLFRKEGQNVTLSCEQNLNHDAMYWYRQDPGQGLRLIYYSQIVNDFQKGDIAEGYSVSREKKESFPLTVTSAQKNPTAFYLCASSIVGTGTGQETQYFGPGTRLLVL.